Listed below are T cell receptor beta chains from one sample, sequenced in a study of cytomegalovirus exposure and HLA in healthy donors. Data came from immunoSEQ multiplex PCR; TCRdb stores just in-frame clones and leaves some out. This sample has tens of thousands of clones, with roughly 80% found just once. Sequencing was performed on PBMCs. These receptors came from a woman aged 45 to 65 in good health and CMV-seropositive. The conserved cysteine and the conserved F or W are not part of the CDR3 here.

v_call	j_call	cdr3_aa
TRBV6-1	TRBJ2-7	ASTHKGGERY
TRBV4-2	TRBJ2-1	ASSQDPGTSAYNEQF
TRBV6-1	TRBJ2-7	ASSPRGQRFEQY
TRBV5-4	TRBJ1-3	ASSTGQGNTIY
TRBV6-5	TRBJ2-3	ATISPGSDTQY
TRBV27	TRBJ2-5	ASSSDRGQETQY
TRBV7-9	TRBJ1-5	ASSLGGLDQPQH
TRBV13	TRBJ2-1	ASSLRGDRGPYEQF
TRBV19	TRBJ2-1	ASSTGLGGDEQF
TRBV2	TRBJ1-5	ASTKGLSNQPQH
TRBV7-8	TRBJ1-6	ASSLEWQGSSYNSPLH
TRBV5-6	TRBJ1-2	ASSEAGRGYT